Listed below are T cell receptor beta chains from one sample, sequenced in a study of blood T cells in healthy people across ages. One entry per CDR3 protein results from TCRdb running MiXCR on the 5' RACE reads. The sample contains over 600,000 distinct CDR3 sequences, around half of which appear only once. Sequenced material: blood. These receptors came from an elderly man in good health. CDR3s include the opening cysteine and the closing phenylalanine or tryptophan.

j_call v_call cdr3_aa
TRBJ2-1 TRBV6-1 CASGVIAGGSGEQFF
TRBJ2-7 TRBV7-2 CASSLLAGAYEQYF
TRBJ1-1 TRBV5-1 CASSTGTALSTEAFF
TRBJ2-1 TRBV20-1 CSAPKGGPAYNEQFF
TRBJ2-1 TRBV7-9 CASNSVDNEQFF
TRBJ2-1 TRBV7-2 CASSLVDSGRFNEQFF
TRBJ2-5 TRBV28 CASSSYGDRSRETQYF
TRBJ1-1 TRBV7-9 CELGENTEAFF
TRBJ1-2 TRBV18 CASSSSSQEYGYTF
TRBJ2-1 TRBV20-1 CSAFTGFPYNEQFF
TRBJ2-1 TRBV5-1 CASSLGDRGNNEQFF
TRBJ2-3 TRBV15 CATSRVRQGGTDTQYF
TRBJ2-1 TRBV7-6 CASSTNPGTSPNEQFF
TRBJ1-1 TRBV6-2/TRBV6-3 CASSLTGTTEAFF
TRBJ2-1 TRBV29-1 CSVSLAGAYNEQFF
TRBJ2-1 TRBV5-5 CASSVSGGYEQFF
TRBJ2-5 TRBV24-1 CATSGEDRGQETQYF
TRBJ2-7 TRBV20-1 CSASRDVSYEQYF
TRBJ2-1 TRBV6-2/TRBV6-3 CASSRPPPGVNEQFF
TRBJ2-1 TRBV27 CASSRSGLAGYNEQFF
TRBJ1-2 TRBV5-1 CASSRSPDRGLYYGYTF
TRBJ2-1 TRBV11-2 CASSDGLAMDEQFF
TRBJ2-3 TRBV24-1 CATSDLTVTGTDTQYF
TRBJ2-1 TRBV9 CACSVGAGNAYNEQFF
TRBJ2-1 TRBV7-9 CASSSSQSGNEQFF
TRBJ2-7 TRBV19 CASSRGDGHSYEQYF
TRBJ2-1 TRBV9 CASSVGHNEQFF
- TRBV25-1 CASSDSGSISGEQYF
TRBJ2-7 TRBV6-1 CASNRGYEQYF
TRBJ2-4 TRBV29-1 CSVEDPVGSKNIQYF
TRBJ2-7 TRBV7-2 CASSPGLARSGEQYF
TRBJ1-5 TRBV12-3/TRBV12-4 CASSRTGVGNQPQHF
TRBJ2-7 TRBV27 CASSLQTSGEQYF
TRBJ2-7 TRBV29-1 CSVEEGRGHDNEQYF
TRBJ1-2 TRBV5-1 CASSGGLSYGYTF
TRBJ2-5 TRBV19 CASSASAEKQYF
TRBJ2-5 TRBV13 CASSLEWKETQYF
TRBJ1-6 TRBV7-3 CASRGVIYNSPLHF
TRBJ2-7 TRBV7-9 CASSLSMGRGLSLKYF
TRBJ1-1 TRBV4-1 CASSQDHLDRGQIHTEAFF